This T cell receptor beta chain is drawn from a study of OX40 agonist ivuxolimab in advanced cancers. The wider study: A male proportion of around 86% was recorded, with mean age around 62 years and range about 23 to 80. Whole-study findings and limits: At 0.1 to 3.0 mg/kg, CD4+ and CD8+ blood T cells expanded clonally by week 6. Those patients achieving a partial response at 0.1-3.0 mg/kg showed among the lowest clonal expansion.

Remarks on this clone: Its antigen is unidentified.

CDR3 length: 16 residues. The V gene lost 6 bases and the J gene lost 4 bases, with 16 bases spanning the gap. The germline CDR1 and CDR2 sequences are SEHNR and FQNEAQ (reference sequence). TCRdb keeps only in-frame clones here, not all; method: immunoSEQ multiplex PCR. Of 55,000 to 65,000 clones listed, under 90% are singletons. V is TRBV7-9 and J is TRBJ1-6; a possible D gene is TRBD1 (5 bases). Here the sequenced sample was CD4+ or CD8+ T cells sorted from blood, taken in a trial of the OX40 agonist ivuxolimab. The clonotype was recovered from an adult with an advanced solid tumor such as melanoma, head and neck, liver or kidney cancer. The CDR3 coding sequence is TGTGCCAGCAGGCTCGCGACCGGGACTTATAATTCACCCCTCCACTTT. Its translation is CASRLATGTYNSPLHF.